One and the same sample provided the 30 T cell receptor beta chains below, sequenced in a study of shared T cell receptors in the human thymus (dated by TCRdb to the early 2020s). The method behind the library was the immunoSEQ multiplex PCR assay. The table was pulled from immuneACCESS by TCRdb, which kept in-frame rearrangements only. Such tables lose some clones; where checked, under half of the loss comes from unresolved V genes, and the rest has no known cause. This sample lists hundreds of thousands of clones; around 87% were detected once. Approximately 0.0097% of the sample is held by the ten biggest clonotypes. These same data were also listed under a study on human thymus T cells.

Sequencing was performed on thymocytes. Source of these receptors: a boy less than two years old with a congenital heart defect. Donor details come from another sample of the same person, matched by shared clones.

The chain carries TRBV28 and TRBJ2-2, with 7 bases lining up with TRBD1. The CDR3 consists of 16 residues. The germline CDR1 and CDR2 sequences are MDHEN and SYDVKM. The trim removed 1 base at V and 7 bases at J, leaving 9 bases unmatched. The CDR3 nucleotides are TGTGCCAGCAGTTTATCACGGAAGGGGGCGGGCGGGGAGCTGTTTTTT. This encodes CASSLSRKGAGGELFF.

V gene TRBV18 combines with J gene TRBJ2-5; perhaps TRBD2 as D (6 bases). Looked up from germline, CDR1 is KGHSH and CDR2 is LQKENI. The CDR3 runs 14 residues. V lost 3 bases, J lost 2 bases, and 10 bases lay in between. DNA of the CDR3: TGTGCCAGCTCACCGAGCGGGCTTCAAGAGACCCAGTACTTC. As protein: CASSPSGLQETQYF.

V is TRBV30 and J is TRBJ1-5; 7 bases align to TRBD1. This CDR3 is built from 15 residues. Losses at the gene ends were 3 bases for V and 1 base for J; bases not matched to a gene: 6. Per germline, CDR1 GTSNPN and CDR2 SVGIG (reference sequence). The CDR3 loop is CAWRDRAPSNQPQHF. Written as DNA, the CDR3 is TGTGCCTGGAGAGACAGGGCGCCGAGCAATCAGCCCCAGCATTTT.

The rearrangement uses TRBV27 and TRBJ1-5, with D maybe TRBD1 (6 bases). Deletions cut 6 bases from V and 11 bases from J, with 26 bases between. Germline-derived CDR1 and CDR2 are MNHEY and SMNVEV (reference sequence). This CDR3 has 16 amino acids. Written as DNA, the CDR3 is TGTGCCAGCAGCCGAAAGGGGGGGGTAACCATCAAGGCCCAGCATTTT. It codes for CASSRKGGVTIKAQHF.

This sequence joins TRBV28 and TRBJ2-7; 10 bases line up with TRBD2. The CDR3 covers 18 residues. After removal of 7 bases from V and 3 bases from J, the junction contained 18 bases not matched to a gene. Per the germline V gene, CDR1 is MDHEN and CDR2 is SYDVKM. The DNA for the CDR3 is TGTGCCAGCACCCATACCCCGGGACTAGCGTACCGGCGCTACGAGCAGTACTTC. Translation: CASTHTPGLAYRRYEQYF.

The CDR3 DNA follows: TGTGCCAGCAGCTTAGTTAGGCCTAGCGGGAGCCGGGGCACCGGGGAGCTGTTTTTT. Its protein product is CASSLVRPSGSRGTGELFF. The V and J genes are TRBV7-9 and TRBJ2-2; 10 nucleotides match TRBD2. Looked up from germline, CDR1 is SEHNR and CDR2 is FQNEAQ (reference sequence). V lost 1 base and J lost 4; bases outside the gene matches: 12. This CDR3 comprises 19 residues.

This chain connects TRBV5-1 to TRBJ2-7, with 12 bases aligning to TRBD1. The CDR3 runs 16 residues. Germline trimming cut 0 bases from V and 5 bases from J; bases unmatched to any gene: 6. CDR1 SGHRS and CDR2 YFSETQ come from the germline V gene. The chain's CDR3 is CASSLARGQGADEQYF. In DNA, the CDR3 is TGCGCCAGCAGCTTGGCCAGGGGACAGGGGGCCGACGAGCAGTACTTC.

J is TRBJ2-1 and V is TRBV9; 9 bases map to TRBD1. This CDR3 is built from 15 residues. V gave up 4 bases and J gave up 4 bases; unmatched junction bases: 6. Germline V gene sequence: CDR1 SGDLS, CDR2 YYNGEE. As DNA, the CDR3 is TGTGCCAGCAGCTCAGGGACAGGGCTTTACAATGAGCAGTTCTTC. As protein: CASSSGTGLYNEQFF. The full variable domain, its missing parts supplied by reference TRBV9 and TRBJ2-1, is DSGVTQTPKHLITATGQRVTLRCSPRSGDLSVYWYQQSLDQGLQFLIQYYNGEERAKGNILERFSAQQFPDLHSELNLSSLELGDSALYFCASSSGTGLYNEQFFGPGTRLTVL.

V gene TRBV6-5 combines with J gene TRBJ2-1, with 7 bases identical to TRBD2. CDR1 MNHEY and CDR2 SVGAGI come from the germline V gene. The CDR3 is 15 amino acids. V lost 6 bases and J lost 6; bases outside the gene matches: 11. CDR3 bases: TGTGCCAGCAGCACCGGACTAGAAGATCCCAATGAGCAGTTCTTC. It encodes CASSTGLEDPNEQFF.

The chain employs TRBV10-3 and TRBJ2-1; 12 positions agree with TRBD2. Germline V gene lookup returns CDR1 ENHRY and CDR2 SYGVKD. Losses at the gene ends were 3 bases for V and 0 bases for J; bases not matched to a gene: 9. This CDR3 is 19 amino acids long. CDR3 nucleotide sequence: TGTGCCATCAGTGAATACCGGACTAGCGGGACAAGCTCCTACAATGAGCAGTTCTTC. Its translation: CAISEYRTSGTSSYNEQFF.

V usage is TRBV27 and J usage is TRBJ2-7; 8 bases are shared with TRBD1. The CDR3 covers 14 residues. Unmatched junction bases numbered 7, after V lost 6 bases and J lost 3 bases. Germline V gene data show CDR1 as MNHEY and CDR2 as SMNVEV (reference sequence). CDR3 region: CASSLTGGLYEQYF. In nucleotides, the CDR3 is TGTGCCAGCAGCCTCACAGGGGGGCTCTACGAGCAGTACTTC.

CDR3 residues: CASSYRDRTTDTQYF. The CDR3, as DNA: TGTGCCAGCAGTTATAGGGACAGGACCACAGATACGCAGTATTTT. The chain couples TRBV6-6 to TRBJ2-3; TRBD1 matches 8 bases. The CDR3 extends over 15 amino acids. Losses at the gene ends were 3 bases for V and 2 bases for J; bases not matched to a gene: 4. CDR1 MNHNY and CDR2 SVGAGI come from the germline V gene (reference sequence).

The chain combines TRBV19 with TRBJ1-6; TRBD1 is a possible D gene (6 bases). Trimming took off 3 bases at V and 10 bases at J, with 13 bases between the two ends. This CDR3 spans 14 amino acids. Germline V CDR1 and CDR2: LNHDA, SQIVND (reference sequence). CDR3 region: CASSIWTEASPLHF. The CDR3 DNA follows: TGTGCCAGTAGTATCTGGACAGAAGCCTCACCCCTCCACTTT.

This clone showed up just once. J is TRBJ1-2 and V is TRBV4-3; D is uncertain. Germline V lookup: CDR1 LGHNA, CDR2 YSLEER. This CDR3 comprises 16 residues. Trimming removed 1 base from V and 7 bases from J, with 19 bases in between. Written as DNA, the CDR3 is TGCGCCAGCAGCCAAGGCTTTTCGGGTTCCGATGGTGGCTACACCTTC. It translates to CASSQGFSGSDGGYTF.

The chain has TRBV28 and TRBJ2-1, with 7 bases that match TRBD1. CDR3 length: 16 amino acids. V trimming: 6 bases; J trimming: 5 bases; junction bases outside the gene matches: 13. The V gene's germline CDR1 is MDHEN and CDR2 SYDVKM. In DNA form, the CDR3 reads TGTGCCAGCAGCTGGAAACAGGGGAGAAGGGACAATGAGCAGTTCTTC. Its translation: CASSWKQGRRDNEQFF.

The chain employs TRBV5-4 and TRBJ1-3; 7 bases are shared with TRBD1. Looked up from germline, CDR1 is SGHNT and CDR2 is YYREEE (reference sequence). This CDR3 is built from 15 residues. Trimming removed 0 bases from V and 3 bases from J; junction bases left unmatched: 3. The DNA for the CDR3 is TGTGCCAGCAGCTTGGACAGGGGAGGTGGAAACACCATATATTTT. It encodes CASSLDRGGGNTIYF.

This chain links TRBV27 with TRBJ1-5; D is possibly TRBD1 (6 bases). This CDR3 comprises 13 residues. Looked up from germline, CDR1 is MNHEY and CDR2 is SMNVEV (reference sequence). V was shortened by 6 bases and J by 2 bases, with 8 bases between the two germline ends. CDR3 sequence: CASRGHRNQPQHF. The DNA of the CDR3 is TGTGCCAGCAGGGGACATCGCAATCAGCCCCAGCATTTT.

The J gene is TRBJ2-1, the V gene TRBV14; TRBD1 might be the D (6 bases). The CDR3 has 15 residues. Per germline, CDR1 SGHDN and CDR2 FVKESK. Trimming shortened V by 3 bases and J by 6 bases, and 15 bases separated the two germline ends. In DNA, the CDR3 is TGTGCCAGCAGCCACTCCGGGACACGCGGCAATGAGCAGTTCTTC. This gives the protein CASSHSGTRGNEQFF. Full variable domain (outside the CDR3, taken from reference TRBV14 and TRBJ2-1): EAGVTQFPSHSVIEKGQTVTLRCDPISGHDNLYWYRRVMGKEIKFLLHFVKESKQDESGMPNNRFLAERTGGTYSTLKVQPAELEDSGVYFCASSHSGTRGNEQFFGPGTRLTVL.

The genes are TRBV6-6 and TRBJ1-2; 7 bases line up with TRBD1. The CDR3 loop spans 13 amino acids. V shed 2 bases, J shed 3 bases, and the junction held 0 bases outside the gene matches. CDR1 MNHNY and CDR2 SVGAGI come from the germline V gene (reference sequence). CDR3 sequence reads: CASSYTGDYGYTF. Written as DNA, the CDR3 is TGTGCCAGCAGTTACACAGGGGACTATGGCTACACCTTC.

V gene TRBV14 combines with J gene TRBJ1-2; perhaps TRBD1 as D (6 bases). V dropped 5 bases and J dropped 8 bases, with 15 bases sitting between them. Per the germline V gene, CDR1 is SGHDN and CDR2 is FVKESK. There are 13 residues in the CDR3. DNA of the CDR3: TGTGCCAGCAGCGAGGGGGTCAACTGGGGCTACACCTTC. It translates to CASSEGVNWGYTF. The variable domain in full, completed from reference TRBV14 and TRBJ1-2, reads EAGVTQFPSHSVIEKGQTVTLRCDPISGHDNLYWYRRVMGKEIKFLLHFVKESKQDESGMPNNRFLAERTGGTYSTLKVQPAELEDSGVYFCASSEGVNWGYTFGSGTRLTVV.

This sequence joins TRBV10-2 and TRBJ1-5; 10 bases are shared with TRBD1. V lost 6 bases to trimming and J lost 4 bases; unmatched junction nucleotides: 9. The CDR3 covers 16 residues. Germline assignment: CDR1 WSHSY and CDR2 SAAADI. The CDR3 protein is CASSGGQGTLNQPQHF. CDR3 DNA sequence: TGCGCCAGCAGCGGGGGACAGGGGACACTTAATCAGCCCCAGCATTTT.

The V gene is TRBV10-3, the J gene TRBJ2-7, with 12 bases fitting TRBD1. The CDR3 has 15 amino acids. Germline lookup yields CDR1 ENHRY and CDR2 SYGVKD. V lost 11 bases, J lost 5 bases, and 13 bases stayed unmatched. CDR3 sequence reads: CAAKPGQGARDEQYF. CDR3 DNA: TGTGCCGCAAAACCGGGACAGGGGGCGAGAGACGAGCAGTACTTC.

The rearrangement joins TRBV5-6 to TRBJ1-4, with a tentative D call TRBD1 (5 bases). CDR3 length equals 15 residues. Germline CDR1 and CDR2: SGHDT and YYEEEE. Trimming took off 0 bases at V and 4 bases at J, with 10 bases between the two ends. The CDR3 region is CASSLGGRGNEKLFF. In nucleotides, the CDR3 is TGTGCCAGCAGCTTGGGCGGGAGGGGTAATGAAAAACTGTTTTTT.

The V and J genes are TRBV5-1 and TRBJ2-5; the match to TRBD1 covers 8 bases. The junction had 9 bases not matched to a gene; V was cut back by 3 bases and J by 2 bases. This CDR3 has 16 amino acids. CDR1 SGHRS and CDR2 YFSETQ come from the germline V gene. CDR3 amino acids: CASSCRTGRNQETQYF. The CDR3 nucleotides read TGCGCCAGCAGCTGCAGGACAGGGAGAAATCAAGAGACCCAGTACTTC.

The chain employs TRBV10-3 and TRBJ1-5; 7 nucleotides agree with TRBD1. The germline V gene encodes CDR1 ENHRY and CDR2 SYGVKD. The length of the CDR3 is 17 residues. With V trimmed by 6 bases and J by 0 bases, 11 bases remained unmatched. As DNA, the CDR3 is TGTGCCATCAGCCCTGACAGGGATGGGAGTAGCAATCAGCCCCAGCATTTT. This sequence encodes CAISPDRDGSSNQPQHF.

The chain carries TRBV28 and TRBJ2-7, with D hard to call. With 4 bases removed from V and 3 bases from J, the gap between germline ends came to 31 bases. Looked up from germline, CDR1 is MDHEN and CDR2 is SYDVKM. There are 20 residues in the CDR3. The CDR3 nucleotides read TGTGCCAGCAGTTCAACCTCGACCCCGCTGGGCGTCCGACCCATCTACGAGCAGTACTTC. It is translated as CASSSTSTPLGVRPIYEQYF.

V is TRBV4-1 and J is TRBJ2-2, with D perhaps matching TRBD1 (6 bases). Germline loops: CDR1 MGHRA, CDR2 YSYEKL. Between the trimmed V and J ends, which lost 0 bases and 6 bases, there was a span of 17 bases. CDR3 length: 17 residues. The DNA for the CDR3 is TGCGCCAGCAGCCAAGAGGATCCAGGGGCCCGCCCCGGGGAGCTGTTTTTT. It is translated as CASSQEDPGARPGELFF.

This clone was seen once. The chain combines TRBV2 with TRBJ1-5; D unresolved. Germline CDR1 SNHLY, CDR2 FYNNEI. The CDR3 extends over 16 amino acids. V was clipped by 5 bases and J by 1 base, with 15 bases between them. The CDR3 sequence: CASSWQTEGSNQPQHF. CDR3 DNA: TGTGCCAGCAGTTGGCAGACTGAGGGAAGCAATCAGCCCCAGCATTTT.

V usage is TRBV11-2 and J usage is TRBJ2-5; 7 positions agree with TRBD1. The CDR3 is made up of 15 amino acids. V trimming: 5 bases; J trimming: 3 bases; junction bases outside the gene matches: 9. CDR1 is SGHAT and CDR2 is FQNNGV in the germline V gene. The CDR3 spells CASSRRDSKEETQYF. CDR3 coding DNA: TGTGCCAGCAGCCGCCGGGACAGCAAAGAAGAGACCCAGTACTTC.

This clone was observed once. The chain has TRBV2 and TRBJ2-1; 12 bases are shared with TRBD1. Germline V gene lookup returns CDR1 SNHLY and CDR2 FYNNEI. With V trimmed by 5 bases and J by 7 bases, 9 bases remained unmatched. The CDR3 has 16 residues. The DNA for the CDR3 is TGTGCCAGCAGTCCATTAGGGACAGGGGGCACGAATGAGCAGTTCTTC. The encoded protein is CASSPLGTGGTNEQFF.